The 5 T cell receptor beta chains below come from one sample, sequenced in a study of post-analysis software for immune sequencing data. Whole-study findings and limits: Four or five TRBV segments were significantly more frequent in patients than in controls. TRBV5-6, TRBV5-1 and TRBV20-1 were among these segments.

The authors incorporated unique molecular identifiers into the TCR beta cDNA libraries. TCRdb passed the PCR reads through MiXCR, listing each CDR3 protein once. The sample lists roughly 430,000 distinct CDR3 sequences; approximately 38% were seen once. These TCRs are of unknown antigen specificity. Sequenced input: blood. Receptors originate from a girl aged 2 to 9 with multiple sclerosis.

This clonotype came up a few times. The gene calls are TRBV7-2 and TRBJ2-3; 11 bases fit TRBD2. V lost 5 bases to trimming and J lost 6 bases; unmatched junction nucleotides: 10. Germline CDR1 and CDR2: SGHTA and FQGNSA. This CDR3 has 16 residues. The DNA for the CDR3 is TGTGCCAGCAGCCTGAGACTAGCGGGGCAAAGGGATACGCAGTATTTT. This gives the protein CASSLRLAGQRDTQYF.

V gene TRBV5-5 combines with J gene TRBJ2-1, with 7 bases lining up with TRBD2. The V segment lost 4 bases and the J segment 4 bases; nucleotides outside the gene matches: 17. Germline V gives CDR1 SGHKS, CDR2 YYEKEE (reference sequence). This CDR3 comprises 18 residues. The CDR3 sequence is CASSPQGQAGLGYNEQFF. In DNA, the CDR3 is TGTGCCAGCAGCCCCCAAGGTCAGGCAGGACTAGGATACAATGAGCAGTTCTTC.

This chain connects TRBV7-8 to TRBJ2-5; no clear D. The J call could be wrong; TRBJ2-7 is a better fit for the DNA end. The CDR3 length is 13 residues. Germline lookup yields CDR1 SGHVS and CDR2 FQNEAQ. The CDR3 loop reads CASSLDPGNEQYF. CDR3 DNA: TGTGCCAGCAGCTTAGACCCGGGTAACGAGCAGTACTTC.

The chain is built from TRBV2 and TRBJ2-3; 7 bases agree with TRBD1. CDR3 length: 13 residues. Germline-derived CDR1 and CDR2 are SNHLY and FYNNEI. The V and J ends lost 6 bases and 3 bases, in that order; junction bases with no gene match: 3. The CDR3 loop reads CASRGTATDTQYF. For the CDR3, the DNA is TGTGCCAGCAGGGGGACAGCAACAGATACGCAGTATTTT. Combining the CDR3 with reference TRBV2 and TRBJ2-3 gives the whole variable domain EPEVTQTPSHQVTQMGQEVILRCVPISNHLYFYWYRQILGQKVEFLVSFYNNEISEKSEIFDDQFSVERPDGSNFTLKIRSTKLEDSAMYFCASRGTATDTQYFGPGTRLTVL.

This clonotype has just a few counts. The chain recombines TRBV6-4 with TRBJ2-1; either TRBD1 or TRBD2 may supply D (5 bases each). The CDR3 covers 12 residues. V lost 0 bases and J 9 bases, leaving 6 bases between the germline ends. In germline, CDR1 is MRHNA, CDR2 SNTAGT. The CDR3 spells CASSDSRGEQFF. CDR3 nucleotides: TGTGCCAGCAGTGACTCGAGGGGTGAGCAGTTCTTC.